The source of this TCR beta chain is a study of cytomegalovirus exposure and HLA in healthy donors (dated 2017 in TCRdb). Describing the broader study: In an earlier analysis of some 610 of the donors, around 300 Gb of sequence data and roughly 100 million unique TCR beta sequences from 180 million or so T cells were reported. Approximately 300 gigabases of sequencing data and around 80 million unique TCR sequences made up an early release that covered under 750 HLA-typed donors. Among the roughly 380 genotyped donors, under 90% belonged to the genetic ancestry cluster associated with self-reported Caucasian donors. The study aimed to test whether cataloging public T cell receptors could reveal signatures of past pathogen exposure. Using immunosequencing, the study profiled T cell repertoires from about 610 subjects and related those repertoires to cytomegalovirus serostatus. Along with the 666-subject first cohort, a separate validation cohort of over a hundred different subjects was used. High-throughput TCR immunosequencing, statistical association of individual TCRs with disease status, and machine learning were combined to predict cytomegalovirus infection status. A later analysis re-examined previously published TCR beta repertoires from 600 to 700 donors and added high-resolution HLA genotyping to investigate patterns of TCR occurrence. Rather than drawing on any new phenotypic data, the later analysis identified candidate immune exposures from TCR beta sequences and the way those sequences occurred across donors. An earlier analysis of about 620 of the donors applied high-throughput TCR beta sequencing to assess whether each TCR beta V gene segment acted as functional or pseudogenic. Donor age, sex, ethnicity and CMV serostatus were collected together with the repertoire data. In a later genetic analysis, genome-wide SNP genotypes for about 60% of the 666 donors were used, and that subset was treated as a discovery cohort. All discovery cohort repertoires had been generated on a single sequencing platform. HLA typing covered class I and class II loci at four-digit resolution. Typing coverage varied by locus: roughly 629-640 donors for A, B, C, DRB1 and DQB1; approximately 560 for DQA1; about 590 for DPA1; 450 to 480 for DPB1. Because of strong linkage in the cohort, a few DR-DQ haplotypes were treated as single units for association and clustering. On average, 235,054 unique TCR beta nucleotide sequences were sequenced per donor among a few hundred genotyped donors of the cohort, with 15% to 20% of those sequences being non-productive. Study-wide findings and limitations: An earlier analysis of approximately 570 of the donors showed that most TCR beta V segments appeared in productive rearrangements either about 87% or about 30% of the time, which broadly matched IMGT annotations. The classifier was reported to diagnose cytomegalovirus status with high specificity and sensitivity in both the original and validation cohorts. Roughly uniform sequencing depth across donors was assumed in presence/absence analyses, although this assumption may not hold. In vitro tests confirmed that a few of the cytomegalovirus-associated TCR beta chains recognize cytomegalovirus antigens. Linkage disequilibrium might explain the correlated functional status among segregating V segments, but an unknown experimental factor could not be ruled out. The study listed 164 TCR beta chains as associated with cytomegalovirus. For the cohort, immune exposure information was limited to CMV serostatus. Because some donors lacked HLA typing at each locus, the association tests relied only on the typed subset. In a later analysis, some 17,000 TCR beta sequences were associated with specific HLA alleles at a false discovery rate of 0.05. Several of the top co-occurrence clusters appeared to be linked to parvovirus B19, influenza, CMV and Epstein-Barr virus, according to a later analysis. In a later analysis, TCR association rates were found to vary across HLA loci, with the most associated TCRs seen for DRB1 alleles and the fewest for HLA-C alleles. Some IMGT-functional V segments, including TRBV6-2 and TRBV6-3, could not be distinguished by the 87-base-pair reads and were therefore excluded. When HLA alleles, especially DR and DQ, strongly co-occurred, TCR associations were difficult to assign to individual alleles. Because counts were too low, about 18 rarely observed V segments, including chromosome 9 orphons, were excluded from the earlier analysis of around 640 of the donors. In a later analysis, HLA-associated TCR beta chains showed more clonal expansion and lower generation probabilities than non-associated chains that were equally common. A further reported finding was that TCR beta sequences accurately predicted the HLA-A and HLA-B alleles for most subjects in the first cohort. Compared with the approximately 600-donor mean, donors in an Asian-associated ancestry cluster had fewer N-insertions in productive TCRs, according to a later genetic analysis. In a later analysis, most CMV-associated TCR beta chains were found to appear HLA-restricted, with HLA associations seemingly driven largely by CMV exposure. While some public TCRs were present in many individuals, most TCR sequences turned up only very rarely across donors. A cluster of highly shared sequence variants was judged likely to be a technical artifact of the sequencing pipeline. The authors suggested that the approach could potentially be extended to other disease states and immunological phenotypes. The cohort was sequenced for TCR beta chains only, and without alpha or paired-chain data the features that could be detected were limited. In a later genetic analysis, a missense DCLRE1C variant was associated with V-gene and J-gene trimming of TCR beta chains, and the association was replicated in an independent cohort.

Taken from the germline V gene (reference sequence), the CDR1 and CDR2 loops are LNHDA and SQIVND. Trimming accounts for 6 bases at V and 3 bases at J, while the number of junction bases matched to no gene is 13. The cysteine opens and the phenylalanine closes a CDR3 of 16 amino acids. Just CDR3 DNA is preserved here, 48 bases in frame from base 1. In total, roughly 670 healthy bone marrow donors made up the cohort. Cohort members were all nominally healthy when sampled, although unrecorded immune exposures were likely present. The donor was CMV seropositive and was included in the group of 250 to 300 seropositive cohort members. A peripheral blood sample was collected from each donor, and TCR beta sequencing was performed on peripheral blood mononuclear cells. The Qiagen DNeasy Blood Extraction Kit was used to extract genomic DNA from the blood cell samples. Library creation used the immunoSEQ multiplex PCR assay. The multiplex PCR relied on a mix of 60 forward primers for TCR Vbeta segments and 13 reverse primers for TCR Jbeta segments. The CDR3 region of rearranged TCR beta genes was amplified from genomic DNA by a multiplex PCR assay. The amplified TCR beta libraries were sequenced on the Illumina HiSeq System as 87-base-pair reads. As for the original processing: A later analysis counted about 76 million unique TCR beta chains across the 640 or so repertoires, and roughly 11 million of these chains were shared by at least two donors. A nearest-neighbor algorithm error-corrected the raw reads and collapsed the reads into unique sequences, merging closely related sequences to remove PCR and sequencing errors. CDR3 sequences were aligned to IMGT reference sequences to assign V, D and J gene segments. For a sequence to be retained, at least a six-nucleotide match to both a V gene segment and a J gene segment was required. Rearrangements were classified as productive when the CDR3 lacked stop codons and remained in frame with V and J, and all other rearrangements were classified as non-productive. Following IMGT convention, CDR3 was defined as the stretch from the second conserved V-encoded cysteine up to the conserved J-encoded phenylalanine. In an earlier analysis of around 600 of the donors, sequences lacking an unambiguous match to a single V gene segment were excluded. In an earlier analysis of 587 of the donors, a V segment was called functional when productive rearrangements were above 56.7%, and segregating when the standard deviation between donors exceeded 5%. A statistical classification framework was built to diagnose cytomegalovirus status from the catalog of TCR beta chain sequences. In a later analysis, TCR nucleotide sequences were compared against IMGT/GENE-DB human TR gene sequences so that V and J genes could be assigned. A later analysis assigned CDR3 sequences and most-parsimonious VDJ recombination scenarios with the TCRdist pipeline. In a later analysis, each TCR beta chain was defined by its CDR3 amino acid sequence together with its V-gene family, and reads lacking a unique V-gene family were excluded. To address suspected cross-contamination and a sequencing artifact, a later analysis removed around 590 highly shared, low-generation-probability nucleotide sequences. For each public chain, a later analysis derived a clonal expansion index from normalized ranks of inferred template counts within each repertoire. A later analysis computed generation probabilities with a VDJ recombination model fitted to out-of-frame rearrangements, and checked the results against IGoR. Hypergeometric tests were used in a later analysis to score TCR-TCR, TCR-HLA and TCR-CMV co-occurrence, with a repertoire-size bias correction applied to the TCR pairs. A later analysis estimated false discovery rates by permuting HLA or CMV assignments 20 times. In a later analysis, co-occurring TCRs were grouped using DBSCAN, with TCRdist sequence similarity added in when clustering inside HLA-allele-positive subsets. Co-occurrence clustering excluded repertoires with fewer than 30,000 or more than 120,000 public chains, plus five with anomalous nucleotide sharing. Not all clones reach the TCRdb copy of this immuneACCESS table, which keeps in-frame sequences only. Checked studies attribute under half of the gap to unresolved V genes and leave the rest unexplained. V and J calls and clone size follow that table, whereas D and trimming were derived from the DNA. For this sample there are some 160,000 clones; roughly 84% appear just once. The top ten clones comprise 5% to 7% of the sample.

Comment on this clone: What this receptor recognizes is not known. One base away there is no much larger clone; base qualities are not given.

Material: PBMCs. The chain is made from TRBV19 and TRBJ1-2; the central 7 bases match TRBD1. The source of this sequence is a man over 45 in good health and CMV-seropositive. The CDR3 loop reads CASSRLRGGADYGYTF. The DNA is as follows: TGTGCCAGTAGCCGGTTAAGAGGGGGCGCCGACTATGGCTACACCTTC.